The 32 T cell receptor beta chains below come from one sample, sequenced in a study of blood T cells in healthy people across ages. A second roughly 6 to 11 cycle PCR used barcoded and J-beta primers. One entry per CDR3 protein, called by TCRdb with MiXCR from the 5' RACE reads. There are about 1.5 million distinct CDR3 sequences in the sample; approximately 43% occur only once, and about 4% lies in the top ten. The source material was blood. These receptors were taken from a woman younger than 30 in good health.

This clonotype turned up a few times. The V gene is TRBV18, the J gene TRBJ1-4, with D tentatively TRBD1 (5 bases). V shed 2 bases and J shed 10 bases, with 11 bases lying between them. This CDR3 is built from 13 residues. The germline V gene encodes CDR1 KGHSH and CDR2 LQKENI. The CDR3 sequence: CASSPEQGGKLFF. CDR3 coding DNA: TGTGCCAGCTCACCAGAGCAGGGTGGAAAACTGTTTTTT.

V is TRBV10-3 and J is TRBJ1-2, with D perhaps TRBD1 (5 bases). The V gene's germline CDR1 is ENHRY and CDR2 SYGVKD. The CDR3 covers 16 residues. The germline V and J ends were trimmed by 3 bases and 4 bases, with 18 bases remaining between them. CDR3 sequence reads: CAISEMGPGTSYGYTF. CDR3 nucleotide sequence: TGTGCCATCAGTGAAATGGGTCCAGGGACTTCCTATGGCTACACCTTC.

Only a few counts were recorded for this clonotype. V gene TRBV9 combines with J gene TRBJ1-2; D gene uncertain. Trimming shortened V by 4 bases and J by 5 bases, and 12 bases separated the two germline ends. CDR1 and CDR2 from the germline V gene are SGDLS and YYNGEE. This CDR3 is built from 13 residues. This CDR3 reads CASSQTTSYGYTF. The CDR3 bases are TGTGCCAGCAGCCAAACTACAAGTTATGGCTACACCTTC.

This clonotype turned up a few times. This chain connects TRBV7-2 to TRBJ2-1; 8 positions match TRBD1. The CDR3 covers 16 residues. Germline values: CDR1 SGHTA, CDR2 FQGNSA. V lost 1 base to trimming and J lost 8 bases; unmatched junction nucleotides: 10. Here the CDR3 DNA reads TGTGCCAGCAGCTTAGGTGGCAGGGGGCTCATGGATGAGCAGTTCTTC. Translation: CASSLGGRGLMDEQFF.

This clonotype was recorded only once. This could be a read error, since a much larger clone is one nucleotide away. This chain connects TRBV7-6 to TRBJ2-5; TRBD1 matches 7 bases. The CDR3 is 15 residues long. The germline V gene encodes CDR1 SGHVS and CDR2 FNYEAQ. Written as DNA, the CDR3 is TGTGCCTGCAGCCTTGAGACAGGGTACGGGGAGACCCAGTACTTC. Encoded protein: CACSLETGYGETQYF.

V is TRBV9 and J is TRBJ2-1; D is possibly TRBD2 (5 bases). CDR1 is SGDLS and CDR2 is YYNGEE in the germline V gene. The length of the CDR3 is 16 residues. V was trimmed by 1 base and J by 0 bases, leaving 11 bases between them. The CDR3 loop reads CASSVTAVSSYNEQFF. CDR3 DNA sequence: TGTGCCAGCAGCGTAACAGCGGTAAGCTCCTACAATGAGCAGTTCTTC. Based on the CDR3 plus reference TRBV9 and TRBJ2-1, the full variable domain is DSGVTQTPKHLITATGQRVTLRCSPRSGDLSVYWYQQSLDQGLQFLIQYYNGEERAKGNILERFSAQQFPDLHSELNLSSLELGDSALYFCASSVTAVSSYNEQFFGPGTRLTVL.

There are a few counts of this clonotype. CDR3 DNA sequence: TGTGCCAAGCAGGGGTCCACAGATACGCAGTATTTT. It codes for CAKQGSTDTQYF. This chain links TRBV7-9 with TRBJ2-3; TRBD1 is a possible D gene (6 bases). Trimming stripped 10 bases from V and 2 bases from J, with 10 bases between. Germline CDR1 SEHNR, CDR2 FQNEAQ (reference sequence). The CDR3 contains 12 residues.

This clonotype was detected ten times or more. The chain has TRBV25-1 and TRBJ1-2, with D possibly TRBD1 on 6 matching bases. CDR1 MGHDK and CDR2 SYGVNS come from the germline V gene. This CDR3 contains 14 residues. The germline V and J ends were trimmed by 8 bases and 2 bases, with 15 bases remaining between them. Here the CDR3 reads CASEGGGPNYGYTF. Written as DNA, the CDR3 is TGTGCCAGCGAGGGAGGGGGACCCAACTATGGCTACACCTTC.

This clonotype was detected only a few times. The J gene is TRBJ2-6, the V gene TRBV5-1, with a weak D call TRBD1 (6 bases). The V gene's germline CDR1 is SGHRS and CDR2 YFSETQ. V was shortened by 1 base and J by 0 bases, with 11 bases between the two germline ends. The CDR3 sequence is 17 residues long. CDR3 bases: TGCGCCAGCAGCTTGACCACAGGGAGCTCTGGGGCCAACGTCCTGACTTTC. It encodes CASSLTTGSSGANVLTF.

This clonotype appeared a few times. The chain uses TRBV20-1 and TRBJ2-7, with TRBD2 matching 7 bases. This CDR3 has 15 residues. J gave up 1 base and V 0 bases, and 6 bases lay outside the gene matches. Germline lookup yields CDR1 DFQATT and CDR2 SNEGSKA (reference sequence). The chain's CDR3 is CSARDLAETSYEQYF. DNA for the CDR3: TGCAGTGCTAGAGATCTAGCGGAGACTTCCTACGAGCAGTACTTC.

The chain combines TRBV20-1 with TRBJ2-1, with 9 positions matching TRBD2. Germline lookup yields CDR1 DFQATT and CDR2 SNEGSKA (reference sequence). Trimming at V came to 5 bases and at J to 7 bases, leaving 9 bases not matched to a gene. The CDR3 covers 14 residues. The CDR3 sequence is CSASRSGSRNEQFF. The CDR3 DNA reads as TGCAGTGCTTCTCGTAGCGGGAGTAGGAATGAGCAGTTCTTC.

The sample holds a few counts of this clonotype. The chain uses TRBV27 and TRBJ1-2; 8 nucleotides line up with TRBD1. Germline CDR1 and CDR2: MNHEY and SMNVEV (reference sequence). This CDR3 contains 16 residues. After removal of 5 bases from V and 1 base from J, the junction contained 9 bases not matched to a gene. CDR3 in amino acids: CASSRAGGSGNYGYTF. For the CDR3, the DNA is TGTGCCAGCAGTAGGGCAGGGGGCTCGGGTAACTATGGCTACACCTTC.

Here the CDR3 reads CASSYSPVPGELFF. The CDR3 DNA follows: TGTGCCAGCAGTTACTCCCCCGTCCCCGGGGAGCTGTTTTTT. This sequence joins TRBV6-5 and TRBJ2-2, with D unresolved. The CDR3 runs to 14 residues. Germline V gene lookup returns CDR1 MNHEY and CDR2 SVGAGI. V was trimmed by 0 bases and J by 6 bases, leaving 8 bases between them.

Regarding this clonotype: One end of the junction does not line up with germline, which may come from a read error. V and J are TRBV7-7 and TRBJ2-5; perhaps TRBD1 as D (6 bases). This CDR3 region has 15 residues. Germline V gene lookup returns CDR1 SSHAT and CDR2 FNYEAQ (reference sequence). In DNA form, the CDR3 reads TGTGCTAGCAGCTTATTCCAGGACAGCCAAGAGACCCAGTACTTC. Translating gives CASSLFQDSQETQYF.

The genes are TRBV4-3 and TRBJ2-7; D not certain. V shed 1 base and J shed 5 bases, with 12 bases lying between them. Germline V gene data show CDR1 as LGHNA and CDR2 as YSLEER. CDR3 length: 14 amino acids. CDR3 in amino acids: CASSQVKDMNEQYF. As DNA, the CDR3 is TGCGCCAGCAGCCAAGTCAAGGATATGAACGAGCAGTACTTC.

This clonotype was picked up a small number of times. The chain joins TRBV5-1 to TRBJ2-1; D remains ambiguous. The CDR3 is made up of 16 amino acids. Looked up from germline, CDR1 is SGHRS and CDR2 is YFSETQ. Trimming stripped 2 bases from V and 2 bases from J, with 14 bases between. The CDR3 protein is CASSLARTATYNEQFF. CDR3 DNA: TGCGCCAGCAGCTTAGCCCGGACGGCGACCTACAATGAGCAGTTCTTC.

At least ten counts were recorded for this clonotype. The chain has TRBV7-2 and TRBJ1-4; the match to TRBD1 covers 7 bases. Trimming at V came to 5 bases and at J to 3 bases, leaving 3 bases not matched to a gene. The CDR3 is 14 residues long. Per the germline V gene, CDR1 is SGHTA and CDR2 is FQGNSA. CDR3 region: CASSLTGANEKLFF. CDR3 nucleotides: TGTGCCAGCAGCCTCACAGGGGCTAATGAAAAACTGTTTTTT.

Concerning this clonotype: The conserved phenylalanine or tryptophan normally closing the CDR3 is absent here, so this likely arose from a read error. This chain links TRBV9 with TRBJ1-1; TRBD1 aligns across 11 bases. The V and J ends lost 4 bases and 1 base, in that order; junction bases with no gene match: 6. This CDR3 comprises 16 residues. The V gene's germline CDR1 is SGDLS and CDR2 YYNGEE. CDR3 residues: CASSPGGTGGNTEAFL. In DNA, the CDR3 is TGTGCCAGCAGCCCAGGGGGGACAGGGGGGAACACTGAAGCTTTCTTA.

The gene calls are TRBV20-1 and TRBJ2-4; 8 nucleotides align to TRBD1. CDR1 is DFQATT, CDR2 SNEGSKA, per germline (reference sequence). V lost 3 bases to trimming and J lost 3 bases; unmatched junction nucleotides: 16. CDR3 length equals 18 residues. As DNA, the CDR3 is TGCAGTGCTAGTACAATGGGAAGACAGGGGCTGGGCAAAAACATTCAGTACTTC. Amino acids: CSASTMGRQGLGKNIQYF.

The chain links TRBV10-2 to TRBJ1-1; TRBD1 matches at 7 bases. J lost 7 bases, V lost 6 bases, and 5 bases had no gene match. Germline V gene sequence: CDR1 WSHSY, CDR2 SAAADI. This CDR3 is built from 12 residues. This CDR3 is CASRNRTGEAFF. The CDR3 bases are TGCGCCAGCAGAAACCGGACAGGTGAAGCTTTCTTT.

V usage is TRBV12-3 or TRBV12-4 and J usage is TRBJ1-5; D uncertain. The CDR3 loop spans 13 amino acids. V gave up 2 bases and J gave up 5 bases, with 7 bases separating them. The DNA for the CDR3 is TGTGCCAGCAGTTTATCAATTCATCAGCCCCAGCATTTT. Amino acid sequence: CASSLSIHQPQHF.

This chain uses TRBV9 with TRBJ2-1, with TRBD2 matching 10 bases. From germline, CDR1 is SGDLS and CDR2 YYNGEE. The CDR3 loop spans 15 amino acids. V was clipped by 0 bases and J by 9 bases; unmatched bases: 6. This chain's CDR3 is CASSVASGRAGEQFF. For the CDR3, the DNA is TGTGCCAGCAGCGTAGCTAGCGGGAGAGCCGGTGAGCAGTTCTTC.

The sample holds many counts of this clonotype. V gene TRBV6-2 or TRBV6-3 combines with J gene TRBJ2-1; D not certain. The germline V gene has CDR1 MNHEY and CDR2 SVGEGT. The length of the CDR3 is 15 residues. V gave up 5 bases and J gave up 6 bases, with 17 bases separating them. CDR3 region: CASSHPPDGRNEQFF. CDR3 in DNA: TGTGCCAGCAGTCATCCGCCTGACGGACGCAATGAGCAGTTCTTC.

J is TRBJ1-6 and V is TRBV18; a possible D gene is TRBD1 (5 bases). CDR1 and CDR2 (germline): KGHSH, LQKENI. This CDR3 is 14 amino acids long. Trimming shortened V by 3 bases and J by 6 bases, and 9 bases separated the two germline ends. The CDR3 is CASSPSGTNSPLHF. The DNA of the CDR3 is TGTGCCAGCTCACCTTCCGGGACTAATTCACCCCTCCACTTT.

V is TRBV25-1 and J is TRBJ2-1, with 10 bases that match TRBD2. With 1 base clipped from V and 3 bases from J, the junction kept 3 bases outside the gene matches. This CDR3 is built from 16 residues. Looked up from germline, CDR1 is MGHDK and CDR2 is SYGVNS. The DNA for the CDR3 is TGTGCCAGCAGTGAATCAGGGACTAGCGTCTACAATGAGCAGTTCTTC. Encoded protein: CASSESGTSVYNEQFF.

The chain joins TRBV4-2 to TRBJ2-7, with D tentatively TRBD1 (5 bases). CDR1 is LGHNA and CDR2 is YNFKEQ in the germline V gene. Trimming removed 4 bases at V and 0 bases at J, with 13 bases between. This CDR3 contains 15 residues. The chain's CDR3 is CASSPQDKTSYEQYF. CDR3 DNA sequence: TGTGCCAGCAGCCCTCAGGACAAAACCTCCTACGAGCAGTACTTC.

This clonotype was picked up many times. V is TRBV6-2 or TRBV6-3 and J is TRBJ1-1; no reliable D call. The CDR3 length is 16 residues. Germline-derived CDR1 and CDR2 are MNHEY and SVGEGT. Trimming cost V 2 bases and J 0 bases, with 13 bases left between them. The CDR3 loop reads CASSYEYGRVNTEAFF. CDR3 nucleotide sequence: TGTGCCAGCAGTTACGAATATGGACGGGTGAACACTGAAGCTTTCTTT.

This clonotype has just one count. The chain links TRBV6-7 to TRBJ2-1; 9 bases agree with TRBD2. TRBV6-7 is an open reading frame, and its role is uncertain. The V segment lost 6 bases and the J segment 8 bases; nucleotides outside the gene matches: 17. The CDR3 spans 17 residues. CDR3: CASSILPSGVRSHEQFF. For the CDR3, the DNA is TGTGCCAGCAGCATACTGCCTAGCGGGGTGAGGTCCCATGAGCAGTTCTTC.

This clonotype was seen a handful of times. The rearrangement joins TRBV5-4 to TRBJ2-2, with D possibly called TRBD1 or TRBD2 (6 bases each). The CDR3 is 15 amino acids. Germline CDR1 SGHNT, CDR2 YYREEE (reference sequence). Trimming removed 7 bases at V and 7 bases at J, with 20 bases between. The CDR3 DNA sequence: TGTGCCAGCGGCCGAAAAGGGGGGCCTGACGGGGAGCTGTTTTTT. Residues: CASGRKGGPDGELFF.

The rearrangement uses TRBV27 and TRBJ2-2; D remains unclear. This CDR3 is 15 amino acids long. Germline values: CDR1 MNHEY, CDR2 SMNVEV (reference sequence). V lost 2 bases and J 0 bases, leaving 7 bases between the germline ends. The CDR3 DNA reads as TGTGCCAGCAGTTTAGAGCAGTCGAACACCGGGGAGCTGTTTTTT. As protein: CASSLEQSNTGELFF.

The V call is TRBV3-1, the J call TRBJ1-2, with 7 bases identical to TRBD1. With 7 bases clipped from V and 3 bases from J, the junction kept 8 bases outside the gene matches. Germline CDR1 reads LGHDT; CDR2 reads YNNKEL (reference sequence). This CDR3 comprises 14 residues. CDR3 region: CASNWTGVYYGYTF. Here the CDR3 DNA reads TGTGCCAGCAATTGGACAGGCGTCTACTATGGCTACACCTTC.

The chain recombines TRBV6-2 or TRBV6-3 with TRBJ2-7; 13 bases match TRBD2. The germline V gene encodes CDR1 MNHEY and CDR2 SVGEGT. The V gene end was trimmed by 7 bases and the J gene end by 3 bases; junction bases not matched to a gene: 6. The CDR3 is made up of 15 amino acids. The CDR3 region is CASTGLAGRRYEQYF. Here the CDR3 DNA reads TGTGCCAGCACGGGACTAGCGGGAAGACGCTACGAGCAGTACTTC.